One and the same sample provided the 17 T cell receptor beta chains below, sequenced in a study of blood T cell repertoires in COVID-19. Measured with immunoSEQ multiplex PCR; TCRdb has only the in-frame clones, and not every one. Among 45,000 to 65,000 clones listed, around four fifths were seen once. The sequenced sample consisted of peripheral blood. These receptors originate from a man younger than 40 with COVID-19, enrolled during active disease.

This clone is classed as medium-sized. The chain joins TRBV28 to TRBJ2-2; 7 nucleotides match TRBD1. This CDR3 spans 16 amino acids. J was trimmed by 3 bases and V by 2 bases; bases with no gene match: 6. The germline CDR1 and CDR2 sequences are MDHEN and SYDVKM. The CDR3 coding sequence is TGTGCCAGCAGTTTAGCCCGGGACAGTTACACCGGGGAGCTGTTTTTT. Residues: CASSLARDSYTGELFF.

V and J are TRBV6-6 and TRBJ1-1; tentatively, D is TRBD1 (5 bases). The V gene's germline CDR1 is MNHNY and CDR2 SVGAGI (reference sequence). V lost 1 base, J lost 7 bases, and 10 bases lay in between. The CDR3 is 13 residues long. The CDR3 spells CASSYLPDSEAFF. The DNA for the CDR3 is TGTGCCAGCAGTTACTTACCCGACAGTGAAGCTTTCTTT.

The rearrangement links TRBV7-9 to TRBJ2-7; 10 bases align to TRBD1. Germline values: CDR1 SEHNR, CDR2 FQNEAQ (reference sequence). The CDR3 has 16 residues. V lost 5 bases to trimming and J lost 1 base; unmatched junction nucleotides: 8. The CDR3 spells CASSPGDRGLSYEQYF. The CDR3 DNA reads TGTGCCAGCAGCCCCGGGGACAGGGGATTATCCTACGAGCAGTACTTC.

This clone has just a few counts. The chain links TRBV19 to TRBJ1-3; a weak D match, TRBD1 (6 bases). Germline CDR1 and CDR2: LNHDA and SQIVND (reference sequence). CDR3 length: 14 amino acids. V lost 8 bases to trimming and J lost 4 bases, with 15 bases between them. CDR3 sequence reads: CASSNRVSGNTIYF. CDR3 in DNA: TGTGCCAGTTCTAACAGGGTTTCAGGAAACACCATATATTTT.

The chain uses TRBV28 and TRBJ1-1; D unresolved. This CDR3 region has 11 residues. Per the germline V gene, CDR1 is MDHEN and CDR2 is SYDVKM. V lost 8 bases and J 1 base, leaving 5 bases between the germline ends. The CDR3 coding sequence is TGTGCCAGCGAACAGAACACTGAAGCTTTCTTT. Amino acid sequence: CASEQNTEAFF.

The chain combines TRBV6-6 with TRBJ2-7, with a tentative D call TRBD2 (5 bases). This CDR3 has 13 amino acids. Germline-derived CDR1 and CDR2 are MNHNY and SVGAGI (reference sequence). The V end was cut by 6 bases, the J end by 0 bases, with 9 bases between. CDR3 coding DNA: TGTGCCAGCAGCTTGAGGGACTCCTACGAGCAGTACTTC. It yields the protein CASSLRDSYEQYF.

The chain joins TRBV9 to TRBJ2-2; D not resolved. V was cut by 7 bases and J by 3 bases, with 10 bases left in between. Germline V CDR1 and CDR2: SGDLS, YYNGEE. The CDR3 sequence is 13 residues long. This CDR3 is CASHRGDTGELFF. The CDR3, as DNA: TGTGCCAGCCACCGAGGTGACACCGGGGAGCTGTTTTTT.

The chain couples TRBV6-4 to TRBJ1-6, with TRBD1 matching over 7 bases. Germline values: CDR1 MRHNA, CDR2 SNTAGT. The CDR3 contains 15 residues. Unmatched junction bases numbered 5, after V lost 6 bases and J lost 3 bases. The CDR3 loop is CASRRQGDYNSPLHF. In DNA, the CDR3 is TGTGCCAGCAGAAGACAGGGCGACTATAATTCACCCCTCCACTTT.

V gene TRBV9 combines with J gene TRBJ1-5; 9 bases fit TRBD1. This CDR3 contains 15 residues. The germline gives CDR1 SGDLS, CDR2 YYNGEE. Losses at the gene ends were 4 bases for V and 3 bases for J; bases not matched to a gene: 5. The CDR3: CASSSTGGNNQPQHF. CDR3 nucleotides: TGTGCCAGCAGCTCTACAGGGGGCAACAATCAGCCCCAGCATTTT.

The rearrangement joins TRBV4-1 to TRBJ2-1; 9 bases map to TRBD2. This CDR3 comprises 18 residues. The V and J ends lost 0 bases and 9 bases, in that order; junction bases with no gene match: 15. Germline CDR1 is MGHRA and CDR2 is YSYEKL. In nucleotides, the CDR3 is TGCGCCAGCAGCCAAGAGGGTAGCGGGAGTTTAATTGGGAGTGAGCAGTTCTTC. Residues: CASSQEGSGSLIGSEQFF.

This chain links TRBV5-1 with TRBJ2-7; D gene ambiguous. The germline gives CDR1 SGHRS, CDR2 YFSETQ. Between the trimmed V and J ends, which lost 0 bases and 0 bases, there was a span of 10 bases. This CDR3 has 15 amino acids. CDR3 region: CASSLESGSSYEQYF. In DNA, the CDR3 is TGCGCCAGCAGCTTGGAATCAGGCAGCTCCTACGAGCAGTACTTC.

The chain carries TRBV3-1 (or the pseudogene TRBV3-2) and TRBJ1-3; tentative D call: TRBD1 (6 bases). The CDR3 covers 17 residues. Trimming took off 0 bases at V and 4 bases at J, with 16 bases between the two ends. Germline loops: CDR1 LGHDT, CDR2 YNNKEL (reference sequence). The CDR3 nucleotides read TGTGCCAGCAGCCAAGATCGTCTTGGGGGGGCCGGAAACACCATATATTTT. It translates to CASSQDRLGGAGNTIYF.

This chain links TRBV18 with TRBJ1-1; D not resolved. The germline V and J ends were trimmed by 3 bases and 6 bases, with 11 bases remaining between them. The CDR3 runs 13 residues. Germline V gives CDR1 KGHSH, CDR2 LQKENI. CDR3 bases: TGTGCCAGCTCACCGGGGAGAAGCGCTGAAGCTTTCTTT. This translates into CASSPGRSAEAFF. Looking up the rest from reference TRBV18 and TRBJ1-1 gives the full variable domain: NAGVMQNPRHLVRRRGQEARLRCSPMKGHSHVYWYRQLPEEGLKFMVYLQKENIIDESGMPKERFSAEFPKEGPSILRIQQVVRGDSAAYFCASSPGRSAEAFFGQGTRLTVV.

The V and J genes are TRBV21-1 and TRBJ2-7; the DNA was not compared with TRBD2, the D call given in the table. TRBV21-1 is shown as a pseudogene. The CDR3 is 17 residues long. CDR3 region: CASINGLAGRLPYEQYF. Here the CDR3 DNA reads TGTGCCAGCATCAACGGACTAGCGGGAAGGCTTCCCTACGAGCAGTACTTC.

This rearrangement joins TRBV6-6 to TRBJ2-7, with 9 bases matching TRBD1. The V segment lost 4 bases and the J segment 7 bases; nucleotides outside the gene matches: 11. CDR3 length: 15 amino acids. Germline V gene lookup returns CDR1 MNHNY and CDR2 SVGAGI (reference sequence). The chain's CDR3 is CASSFETGGIGEQYF. The CDR3 coding sequence is TGTGCCAGCAGTTTCGAGACAGGGGGTATAGGAGAGCAGTACTTC.

The chain combines TRBV24-1 with TRBJ1-1, with no clear D. The germline V gene encodes CDR1 KGHDR and CDR2 SFDVKD. V was clipped by 9 bases and J by 0 bases, with 10 bases between them. The CDR3 is made up of 13 amino acids. The DNA for the CDR3 is TGTGCCACCCGAGGAGACCTGAACACTGAAGCTTTCTTT. Translation gives CATRGDLNTEAFF.

The chain joins TRBV6-5 to TRBJ2-7, with 8 bases identical to TRBD2. The CDR3 is made up of 16 amino acids. Germline CDR1 reads MNHEY; CDR2 reads SVGAGI. Unmatched junction bases numbered 13, after V lost 2 bases and J lost 7 bases. The CDR3 sequence: CASSYLIATGGEEQYF. CDR3 sequence (DNA): TGTGCCAGCAGTTACCTCATCGCGACGGGAGGGGAGGAGCAGTACTTC.